Listed here is a single T cell receptor (beta chain). Its specificity is unknown. This CDR3 contains 14 residues. The V end lost 5 bases, the J end lost 3 bases, and 12 bases lay between the germline ends. Germline CDR1 and CDR2: SGHRS and YFSETQ. Patients with chemo-refractory metastatic non-small-cell lung cancer received focal radiation plus CTLA-4 blockade with ipilimumab. This sample was included in a study of radiotherapy plus CTLA-4 blockade in lung cancer. Overall study context: Among patients, about 20% showed objective responses, and about 31% had disease control. Study findings and constraints: Among blood TCR repertoires after radiotherapy plus ipilimumab, tumor-derived clones expanded. How blood T cell clones changed early, along with interferon-beta, reportedly forecast response best.

TCRdb's table, derived via immunoSEQ multiplex PCR, lists solely in-frame clones and lacks some. The sample shows approximately 80,000 clones, less than 85% of them seen only once. This sequence originates from a human donor with non-small cell lung cancer whose response to radiotherapy plus ipilimumab could not be evaluated. The material sequenced was peripheral blood, taken from a patient treated with radiotherapy plus ipilimumab. The J gene is TRBJ2-1, the V gene TRBV5-1; D might be TRBD2 (6 bases). This CDR3 is CASSPGTLYNEQFF. The DNA for the CDR3 is TGCGCCAGCAGTCCCGGGACTCTCTACAATGAGCAGTTCTTC.